What follows describes a single TCR beta chain. This clone was seen once. This receptor's antigen is unknown. It has no much larger one-base neighbor in the sample; base qualities were not kept. This entry is derived from a study of blood T cell repertoires in COVID-19 (dated by TCRdb to the early 2020s). With respect to the entire study: The collaborator samples originated in the United States, Italy and Spain and spanned the acute and convalescent phases of COVID-19. A freely available public database, intended as a resource for researchers studying the immune response to SARS-CoV-2, is where the repertoires were released. The material from the prospective study consisted of cDNA or gDNA derived from T cells, B-cell-depleted T cells, or PBMCs. Samples came from the ongoing ImmuneRACE study (first 160 participants) plus 1,254 subjects from 6 global collaborators. Subjects who had been exposed to COVID-19, were actively infected with it, or had recovered from it provided the deeply sampled blood TCRbeta repertoires that made up the dataset. HLA class I and class II types, where available, came from metadata supplied by the sample provider rather than from assay-based typing. Sample metadata almost always included a de-identified subject ID, COVID-19 status, age in years and sex. What the authors observed across the whole study: How much clinical and demographic metadata was included differed by source and by participant, and the metadata was provided uncurated.

One collaborating source in Seattle enrolled patients while the patients were actively infected and followed the patients over time throughout the course of disease. Each collaborating institution followed its own protocols to collect whole blood in K2EDTA tubes. For TCRbeta analysis, collaborator samples were shipped as frozen whole blood, as isolated PBMCs, or as DNA extracted from either sample type. The immunoSEQ Assay, a bias-controlled multiplex PCR, was used to amplify TCRbeta CDR3 regions from genomic DNA. In the authors' own workflow: The number of nucleated cells in each sample was estimated by amplification of reference gene primers within the assay. To quantify the absolute abundance of each unique TCRbeta CDR3 rearrangement, sequence reads were collapsed and filtered. Productive Simpson clonality was computed per sample as the square root of Simpson's diversity index over productive rearrangements. TCRdb took over this immuneACCESS table, retaining in-frame rearrangements with V and J assigned. Such tables are incomplete; in checked studies, under half of the missing clones stem from an unresolved V gene, and the remainder is unexplained. Clone size and V and J calls were adopted from that table, with D and trimming inferred from the DNA. This sample is represented by approximately 350,000 clones; roughly nine tenths of them were singletons. The ten biggest clones cover around 3% of the sample.

CDR1 and CDR2 are read off the germline V gene as SGHRS and YFSETQ. The CDR3 covers 14 residues, taking in both the cysteine and the phenylalanine. The read is trimmed to its CDR3 DNA, 42 bases read in frame from base 1. At the junction V is shortened by 4 bases and J by 4 bases, with 12 bases in between. Rearrangement joined TRBV5-1 to TRBJ2-1; TRBD1 could be the D gene, as 6 bases match. Sequencing input: peripheral blood. The TCR was taken from a young woman with COVID-19, enrolled during active disease. The DNA is as follows: TGCGCCAGCAGCGGGGGCGGACAATACAATGAGCAGTTCTTC. Its translation reads: CASSGGGQYNEQFF. Here the CDR3 is joined to the reference TRBV5-1 and TRBJ2-1 genes, and the full variable domain is: KAGVTQTPRYLIKTRGQQVTLSCSPISGHRSVSWYQQTPGQGLQFLFEYFSETQRNKGNFPGRFSGRQFSNSRSEMNVSTLELGDSALYLCASSGGGQYNEQFFGPGTRLTVL.